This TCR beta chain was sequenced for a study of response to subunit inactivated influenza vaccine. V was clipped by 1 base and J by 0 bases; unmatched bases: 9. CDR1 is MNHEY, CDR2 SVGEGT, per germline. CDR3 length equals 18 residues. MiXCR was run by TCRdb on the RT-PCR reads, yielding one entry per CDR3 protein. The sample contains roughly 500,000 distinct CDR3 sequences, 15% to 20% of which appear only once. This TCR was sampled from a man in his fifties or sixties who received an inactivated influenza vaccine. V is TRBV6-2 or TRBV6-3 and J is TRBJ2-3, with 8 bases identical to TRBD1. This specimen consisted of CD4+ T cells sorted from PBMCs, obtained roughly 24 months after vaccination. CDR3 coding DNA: TGTGCCAGCAGTTACTACGGGACAGGACTCGCTAGCACAGATACGCAGTATTTT. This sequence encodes CASSYYGTGLASTDTQYF.